The rows below give T cell receptor beta chains drawn from one sample of a study of cytomegalovirus exposure and HLA in healthy donors. The data were produced by immunoSEQ multiplex PCR, yet TCRdb's version contains in-frame clones alone and is incomplete. This repertoire shows under 250,000 clones, around 80% found once; its top ten account for roughly 7.4%. The specimen sequenced was PBMCs. All receptors come from a woman aged 55-75 years in good health and CMV-seropositive. Both conserved end residues are part of each CDR3. The order of the fields is D gene, J gene, V gene, clone size, CDR3 protein, CDR3 DNA. A D gene is named only where the DNA matches it firmly. Expanded clones get a size class; other rows say once, few or many, or leave the size out.

>TRBD1|TRBJ1-2|TRBV28|-
CASSSYGTGDGYTF
TGTGCCAGCAGCTCCTATGGGACAGGGGATGGCTACACCTTC
>-|TRBJ2-7|TRBV7-9|-
CASSSTGRHEQYF
TGTGCCAGCAGCTCGACAGGGAGGCACGAGCAGTACTTC
>TRBD1|TRBJ2-7|TRBV9|-
CASSASGQGVYEQYF
TGTGCCAGCAGCGCCTCGGGACAGGGTGTCTACGAGCAGTACTTC
>TRBD2|TRBJ2-7|TRBV11-2|few
CASSPGTSGAYEQYF
TGTGCCAGCAGCCCAGGGACTAGCGGGGCCTACGAGCAGTACTTC
>-|TRBJ2-6|TRBV7-8|-
CASSDTGRVGSAGANVLTF
TGTGCCAGCAGCGATACAGGACGCGTCGGCTCCGCTGGGGCCAACGTCCTGACTTTC
>TRBD1|TRBJ1-5|TRBV28|-
CASRPHRGKGNQPQHF
TGTGCCAGCAGACCTCACAGGGGGAAGGGCAATCAGCCCCAGCATTTT
>-|TRBJ2-3|TRBV7-6|few
CASSLLLADTQYF
TGTGCCAGCAGCTTGCTTCTAGCAGATACGCAGTATTTT
>-|TRBJ2-5|TRBV2|-
CASEGRFVTQYF
TGTGCCAGCGAGGGTCGTTTCGTGACCCAGTACTTC
>-|TRBJ2-3|TRBV5-1|few
CASSLVLATDTQYF
TGCGCCAGCAGCTTGGTCCTAGCGACAGATACGCAGTATTTT
>TRBD2|TRBJ2-1|TRBV9|-
CASSVGTSEQFF
TGTGCCAGCAGCGTCGGGACTAGCGAGCAGTTCTTC
>TRBD2|TRBJ2-1|TRBV9|once
CASSGPSGGAYNEQFF
TGTGCCAGCAGCGGACCTAGCGGAGGGGCCTACAATGAGCAGTTCTTC
>-|TRBJ2-1|TRBV5-4|few
CASSLESGSYNEQFF
TGTGCCAGCAGCTTGGAAAGCGGCTCCTACAATGAGCAGTTCTTC
>-|TRBJ2-2|TRBV6-4|-
CASSELFGVSDTGELFF
TGTGCCAGCAGTGAGCTTTTCGGGGTGTCGGATACCGGGGAGCTGTTTTTT
>-|TRBJ2-3|TRBV7-2|-
CASSLRASGTDTQYF
TGTGCCAGCAGTCTTCGGGCTAGCGGCACAGATACGCAGTATTTT
>-|TRBJ2-7|TRBV2|once
CASSEGVLDYEQYF
TGTGCCAGCAGCGAAGGGGTCCTTGACTACGAGCAGTACTTC
>TRBD1|TRBJ1-5|TRBV2|-
CASSRDSYSNQPQHF
TGTGCCAGCAGTAGGGACAGCTATAGCAATCAGCCCCAGCATTTT
>TRBD2|TRBJ2-7|TRBV19|few
CASSTGLAGNGYEQYF
TGTGCCAGTAGTACGGGACTAGCGGGAAATGGCTACGAGCAGTACTTC
>TRBD2|TRBJ2-7|TRBV14|few
CASSQDPTSGRARSYEQYF
TGTGCCAGCAGCCAAGATCCGACTAGCGGGAGGGCCCGCTCCTACGAGCAGTACTTC
>-|TRBJ2-7|TRBV4-1|-
CASSQGRGHEQYF
TGCGCCAGCAGCCAAGGCAGGGGTCACGAGCAGTACTTC
>TRBD1|TRBJ2-1|TRBV19|-
CASSIQGVYNEQFF
TGTGCCAGTAGTATACAGGGGGTTTACAATGAGCAGTTCTTC
>-|TRBJ2-2|TRBV2|-
CASSLTGNTGELFF
TGTGCCAGCAGTCTTACGGGGAACACCGGGGAGCTGTTTTTT
>TRBD2|TRBJ2-5|TRBV7-2|-
CASSFAPGLGLVAQYF
TGTGCCAGCAGCTTCGCCCCGGGACTAGGTCTCGTGGCCCAGTACTTC
>-|TRBJ1-4|TRBV19|-
CASSMWAAGEKLFF
TGTGCCAGTAGTATGTGGGCCGCCGGTGAAAAACTGTTTTTT
>-|TRBJ1-6|TRBV6-5|few
CASRQGRSYNSPLHF
TGTGCCAGCAGACAGGGACGCTCGTATAATTCACCCCTCCACTTT
>TRBD1|TRBJ2-2|TRBV6-4|-
CASARWQGAGELFF
TGTGCCAGCGCCCGGTGGCAGGGGGCCGGGGAGCTGTTTTTT
>TRBD1|TRBJ2-7|TRBV6-6|-
CASSYSGQGVYEQYF
TGTGCCAGCAGTTACTCGGGACAGGGCGTCTACGAGCAGTACTTC
>TRBD1|TRBJ2-7|TRBV6-5|-
CASSYLAGTASYEQYF
TGTGCCAGCAGTTACCTAGCCGGGACAGCCTCCTACGAGCAGTACTTC
>-|TRBJ1-5|TRBV28|-
CASSLTVSNQPQHF
TGTGCCAGCAGTTTAACAGTAAGCAATCAGCCCCAGCATTTT
>TRBD2|TRBJ2-1|TRBV5-1|-
CASSLEAGAQQFF
TGCGCCAGCAGCTTGGAAGCGGGAGCGCAGCAGTTCTTC
>TRBD1|TRBJ1-1|TRBV6-5|few
CASSPTGDTEAFF
TGTGCCAGCAGTCCTACAGGGGACACTGAAGCTTTCTTT
>-|TRBJ2-7|TRBV7-9|-
CSSSLAGHEQYF
TGTTCCAGCAGCTTAGCCGGTCACGAGCAGTACTTC
>TRBD2|TRBJ2-5|TRBV5-4|-
CASSPRTSGGETQYF
TGTGCCAGCAGCCCCCGGACTAGCGGGGGAGAGACCCAGTACTTC
>TRBD1|TRBJ1-1|TRBV5-1|-
CASSIGTGGMNTEAFF
TGCGCCAGCAGCATAGGGACAGGGGGGATGAACACTGAAGCTTTCTTT
>TRBD2|TRBJ2-7|TRBV5-1|-
CASSLERLAGYEQYF
TGCGCCAGCAGCTTGGAACGCCTAGCGGGCTACGAGCAGTACTTC
>TRBD2|TRBJ2-1|TRBV7-9|-
CASSTEGGNEQFF
TGTGCCAGCAGCACCGAGGGAGGGAATGAGCAGTTCTTC
>-|TRBJ1-3|TRBV5-4|-
CASSEGVYSGNTIYF
TGTGCCAGCAGCGAAGGGGTCTACTCTGGAAACACCATATATTTT
>TRBD1|TRBJ2-5|TRBV7-7|-
CASSPMTGGIETQYF
TGTGCTAGCAGCCCAATGACAGGGGGTATCGAGACCCAGTACTTC
>-|TRBJ2-7|TRBV10-3|-
CAISNSYEQYF
TGTGCCATCTCCAACTCCTACGAGCAGTACTTC
>-|TRBJ1-5|TRBV2|-
CASSLQGYSNQPQHF
TGTGCCAGCAGTTTACAGGGATATAGCAATCAGCCCCAGCATTTT
>TRBD1|TRBJ2-7|TRBV15|-
CATSRPGQVIEQYF
TGTGCCACCAGCAGACCGGGACAGGTTATCGAGCAGTACTTC
>TRBD1|TRBJ1-4|TRBV30|-
CAWSVQGVCEKLFF
TGTGCCTGGAGTGTACAGGGGGTTTGCGAAAAACTGTTTTTT
>TRBD1|TRBJ2-7|TRBV19|-
CATRDTGVNEQYF
TGTGCCACCAGGGACACAGGGGTGAACGAGCAGTACTTC
>TRBD1|TRBJ1-1|TRBV5-1|-
CASSLGQGNMEAFF
TGCGCCAGCAGCCTAGGACAGGGGAATATGGAAGCTTTCTTT